This TCR beta chain was captured in a study of shared T cell receptors in the human thymus. Clones were read by immunoSEQ multiplex PCR, and TCRdb kept only the in-frame ones, dropping some. The sample yields 600,000 or so clones, more than 75% seen once. This CDR3 has 14 residues. V gave up 4 bases and J gave up 4 bases; unmatched junction bases: 3. Germline V gene sequence: CDR1 SEHNR, CDR2 FQNEAQ (reference sequence). These records were also assigned to another study, of human thymus T cells. In that study: It was healthy Finnish infants having corrective surgery for congenital heart defects who were the donors. The thymus tissue came from resections taken during corrective heart surgery. V and J genes seemed to be used with bias in thymic and blood repertoires. Related reports documented highly overlapping thymic repertoires among unrelated individuals.

The sample comprised thymocytes. The chain joins TRBV7-9 to TRBJ1-5; TRBD1 agrees at 8 bases. This clonotype was obtained from a boy less than two years old with a congenital heart defect. The CDR3 DNA sequence: TGTGCCAGCAGCTCGACAGGGGAGAATCAGCCCCAGCATTTT. Translated, it gives CASSSTGENQPQHF.